This TCR beta chain was recovered during a study of blood T cell repertoires in COVID-19. At the level of the study: The United States, Italy and Spain provided the acute and convalescent COVID-19 samples.

Trimming cost V 8 bases and J 7 bases; bases outside gene matches: 10. The CDR3 covers 14 residues. Per germline, CDR1 ENHRY and CDR2 SYGVKD. Original processing methods: Counts of nucleated cells, estimated from reference gene primer amplification, were obtained. Only in-frame clones appear in the TCRdb table, and some are missing; sequencing was by immunoSEQ multiplex PCR. V and J calls and clone size are those listed in that table; D and trimming were worked out from the DNA. The sample consists of around 300,000 clones, around nine tenths of them appearing once. Clinical histories supplied by participants themselves formed the basis of cohort assignment.

The rearrangement uses TRBV10-3 and TRBJ2-1, with 8 bases matching TRBD2. This TCR came from a woman aged 40 to 49 who had recovered from COVID-19. Sequenced input: PBMCs or T cells enriched from blood (not recorded which). This chain's CDR3 is CAIREGIRGNEQFF. The CDR3 coding sequence is TGTGCCATCCGGGAGGGCATTCGAGGGAATGAGCAGTTCTTC.